These T cell receptor beta chains were read from a single sample in a study of cytomegalovirus exposure and HLA in healthy donors. Profiling relied on immunoSEQ multiplex PCR, and the TCRdb table lists in-frame clones only, not all of them. The sample has about 99,000 clones, around 77% seen once; the top ten hold more than 3%. Sequenced: PBMCs. The receptors originated from a man in his forties in good health and CMV-seronegative. CDR3s leave out the opening cysteine and the closing phenylalanine or tryptophan. The D gene is left open where the match is weak.

V gene,J gene,D gene,CDR3 protein
TRBV25-1,TRBJ2-2,TRBD1,ASSELKWGQGGAGELF
TRBV6-5,TRBJ2-7,.,ASSFRTTHSYEQY
TRBV5-1,TRBJ2-3,TRBD2,ASSLISWTSGRIGTDTQY
TRBV28,TRBJ2-1,.,ASRGGGRGAYNEQF
TRBV18,TRBJ1-1,.,ASSRIGRMTDTEAF
TRBV5-1,TRBJ2-3,TRBD2,ASSLYTSGSTDTQY
TRBV30,TRBJ1-6,TRBD1,AWSSQTGTGGSPLH
TRBV11-1,TRBJ1-6,TRBD1,ASSVSDRGLSPLH
TRBV30,TRBJ2-7,TRBD2,AWSPTSGKGYEQY
TRBV19,TRBJ2-3,TRBD2,ASSNGLADTDTQY
TRBV20-1,TRBJ1-2,.,SAAPGGGYT
TRBV2,TRBJ2-5,TRBD2,ATRTSGSRETQY
TRBV6-6,TRBJ2-1,TRBD2,ASSSQVAGERNEQF
TRBV30,TRBJ1-1,.,AWKDSLNTEAF
TRBV5-4,TRBJ1-3,TRBD1,ASSTTGARNTIY
TRBV7-9,TRBJ2-5,.,ASSLAGIETQY